This T cell receptor beta chain derives from a study of T cell responses to AZD1222 COVID-19 vaccine. Study-level results: The span of vaccine-associated CD4 TCRs extended across spike, with dominance at 160-218 and 743-854. The donors showed a predominance of white British ancestry and of females, with possible underestimation of clonal diversity. Seropositive status at baseline applied to only a handful of AZD1222 recipients.

V was clipped by 1 base and J by 2 bases, with 5 bases between them. This CDR3 contains 13 residues. Data came from immunoSEQ multiplex PCR; TCRdb stores just in-frame clones and leaves some out. The sample consists of 140,000 to 150,000 clones, around 92% of them appearing once. For this clone: The antigen remains unidentified.

Material: peripheral blood, obtained 28 days after the second AZD1222 dose. This sequence joins TRBV12-3 or TRBV12-4 and TRBJ1-2; a possible D gene is TRBD1 (5 bases). This TCR came from an adult who received the AZD1222 COVID-19 vaccine. The CDR3 region has the DNA TGTGCCAGCAGTTTAGAGGGGAACTATGGCTACACCTTC. Its translation: CASSLEGNYGYTF.